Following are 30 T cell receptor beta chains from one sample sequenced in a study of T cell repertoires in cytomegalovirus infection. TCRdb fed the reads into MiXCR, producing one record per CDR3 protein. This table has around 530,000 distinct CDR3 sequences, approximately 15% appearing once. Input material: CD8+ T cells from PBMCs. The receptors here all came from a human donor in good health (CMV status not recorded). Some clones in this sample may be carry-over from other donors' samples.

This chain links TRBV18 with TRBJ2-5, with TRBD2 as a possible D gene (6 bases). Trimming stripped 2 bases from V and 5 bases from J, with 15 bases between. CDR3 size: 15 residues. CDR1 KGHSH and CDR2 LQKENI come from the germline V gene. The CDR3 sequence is CASSPGGIQEETQYF. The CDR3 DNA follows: TGTGCCAGCTCACCAGGAGGGATTCAAGAGGAGACCCAGTACTTC.

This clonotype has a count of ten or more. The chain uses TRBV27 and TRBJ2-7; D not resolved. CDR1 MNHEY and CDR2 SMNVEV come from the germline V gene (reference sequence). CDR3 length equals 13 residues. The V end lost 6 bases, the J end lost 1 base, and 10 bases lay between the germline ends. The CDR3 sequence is CASSLSLSYEQYF. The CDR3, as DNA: TGTGCCAGCAGCTTAAGTCTATCCTACGAGCAGTACTTC.

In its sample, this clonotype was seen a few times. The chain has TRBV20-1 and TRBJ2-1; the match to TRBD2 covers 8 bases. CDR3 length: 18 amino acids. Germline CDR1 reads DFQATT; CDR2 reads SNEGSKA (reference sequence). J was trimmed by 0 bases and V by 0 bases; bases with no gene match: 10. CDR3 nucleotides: TGCAGTGCTAGAGATATAGGTGGGACTAGAGGCTCCTACAATGAGCAGTTCTTC. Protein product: CSARDIGGTRGSYNEQFF.

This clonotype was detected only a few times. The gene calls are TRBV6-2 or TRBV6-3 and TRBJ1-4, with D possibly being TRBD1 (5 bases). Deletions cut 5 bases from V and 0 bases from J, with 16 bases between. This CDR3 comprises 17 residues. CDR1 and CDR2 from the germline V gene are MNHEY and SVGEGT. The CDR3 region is CASSHYLGGATNEKLFF. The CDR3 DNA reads TGTGCCAGCAGTCACTACCTCGGGGGTGCAACTAATGAAAAACTGTTTTTT.

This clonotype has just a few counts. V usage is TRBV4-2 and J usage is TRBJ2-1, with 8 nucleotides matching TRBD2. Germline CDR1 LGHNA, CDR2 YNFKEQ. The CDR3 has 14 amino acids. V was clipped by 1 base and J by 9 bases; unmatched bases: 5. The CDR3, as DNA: TGTGCCAGCAGCCAAGTTCCCACTAGCGGTGAGCAGTTCTTC. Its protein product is CASSQVPTSGEQFF.

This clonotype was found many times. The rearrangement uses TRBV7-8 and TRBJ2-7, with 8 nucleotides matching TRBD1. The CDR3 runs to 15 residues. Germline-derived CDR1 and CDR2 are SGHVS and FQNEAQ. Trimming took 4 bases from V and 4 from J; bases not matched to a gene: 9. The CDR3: CASSSFTGGWYEQYF. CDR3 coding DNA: TGTGCCAGCAGCTCATTCACAGGGGGGTGGTACGAGCAGTACTTC.

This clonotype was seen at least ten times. DNA for the CDR3: TGTGCCAGCAGCTCCGGGGGGGTTGGGGCCAACGTCCTGACTTTC. It codes for CASSSGGVGANVLTF. The rearrangement joins TRBV7-8 to TRBJ2-6, with 8 bases matching TRBD2. The CDR3 has 15 residues. Germline loops: CDR1 SGHVS, CDR2 FQNEAQ. Trimming removed 4 bases from V and 3 bases from J; junction bases left unmatched: 2.

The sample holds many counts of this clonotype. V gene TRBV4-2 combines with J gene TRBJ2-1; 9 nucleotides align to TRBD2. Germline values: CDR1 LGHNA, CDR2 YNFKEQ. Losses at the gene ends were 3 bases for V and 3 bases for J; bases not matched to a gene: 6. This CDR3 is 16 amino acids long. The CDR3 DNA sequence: TGTGCCAGCAGCCAGGCAGCGGGGGGACGCTACAATGAGCAGTTCTTC. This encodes CASSQAAGGRYNEQFF.

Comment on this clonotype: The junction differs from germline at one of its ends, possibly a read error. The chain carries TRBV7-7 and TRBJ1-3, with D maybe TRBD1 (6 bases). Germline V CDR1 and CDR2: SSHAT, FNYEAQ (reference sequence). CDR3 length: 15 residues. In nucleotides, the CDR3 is TGTGCTAGCAGCCCCCTGGGGGGCCCTGGAAACACCATATATTTT. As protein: CASSPLGGPGNTIYF.

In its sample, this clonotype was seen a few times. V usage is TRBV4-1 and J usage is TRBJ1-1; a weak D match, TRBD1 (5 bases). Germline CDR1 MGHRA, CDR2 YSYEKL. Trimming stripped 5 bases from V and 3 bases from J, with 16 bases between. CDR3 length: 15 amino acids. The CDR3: CASSIRTSSYTEAFF. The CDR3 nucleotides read TGCGCCAGCAGCATCCGGACATCGTCTTACACTGAAGCTTTCTTT.

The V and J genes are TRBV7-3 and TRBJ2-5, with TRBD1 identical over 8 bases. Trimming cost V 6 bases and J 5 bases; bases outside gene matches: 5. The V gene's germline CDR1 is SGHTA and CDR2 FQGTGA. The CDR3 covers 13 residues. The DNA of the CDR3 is TGTGCCAGCAGGGCTACAGGGGGGGAGACCCAGTACTTC. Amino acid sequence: CASRATGGETQYF.

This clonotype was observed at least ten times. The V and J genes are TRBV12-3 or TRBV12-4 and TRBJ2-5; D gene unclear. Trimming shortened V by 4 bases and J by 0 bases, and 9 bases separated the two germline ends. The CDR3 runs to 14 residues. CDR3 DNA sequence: TGTGCCAGCAGTTCGACTGAGTACCAAGAGACCCAGTACTTC. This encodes CASSSTEYQETQYF.

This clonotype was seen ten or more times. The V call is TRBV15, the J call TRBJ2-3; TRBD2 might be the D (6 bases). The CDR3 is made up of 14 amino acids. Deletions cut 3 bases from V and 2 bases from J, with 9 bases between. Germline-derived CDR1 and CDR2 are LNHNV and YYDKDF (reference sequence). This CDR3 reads CATSSWDSTDTQYF. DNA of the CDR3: TGTGCCACCAGCAGTTGGGACTCCACAGATACGCAGTATTTT.

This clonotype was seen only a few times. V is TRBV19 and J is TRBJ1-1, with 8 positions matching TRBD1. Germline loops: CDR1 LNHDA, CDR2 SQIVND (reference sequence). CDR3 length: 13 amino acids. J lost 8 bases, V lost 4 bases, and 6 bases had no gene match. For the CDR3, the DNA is TGTGCCAGTAGTACGGCGACAGGGGCAGAAGCTTTCTTT. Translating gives CASSTATGAEAFF.

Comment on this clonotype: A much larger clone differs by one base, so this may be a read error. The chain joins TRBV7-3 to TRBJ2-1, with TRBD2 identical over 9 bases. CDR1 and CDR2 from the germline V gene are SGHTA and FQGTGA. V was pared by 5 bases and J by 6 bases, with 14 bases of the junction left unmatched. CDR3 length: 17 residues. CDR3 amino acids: CASSTRLGGRAVNEQFF. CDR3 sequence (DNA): TGTGCCAGCAGCACCCGCCTGGGCGGGAGGGCCGTCAATGAGCAGTTCTTC.

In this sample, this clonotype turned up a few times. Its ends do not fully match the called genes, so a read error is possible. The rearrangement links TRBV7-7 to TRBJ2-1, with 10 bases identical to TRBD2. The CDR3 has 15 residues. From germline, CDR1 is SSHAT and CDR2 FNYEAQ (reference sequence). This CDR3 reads CASSSSGSGWDEQFF. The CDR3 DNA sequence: TGTGCTAGCAGCTCTAGCGGGAGCGGATGGGATGAGCAGTTCTTC.

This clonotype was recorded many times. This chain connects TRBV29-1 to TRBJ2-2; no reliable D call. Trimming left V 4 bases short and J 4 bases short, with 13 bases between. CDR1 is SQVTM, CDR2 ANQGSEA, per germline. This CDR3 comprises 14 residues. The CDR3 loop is CSVVDGSSTGELFF. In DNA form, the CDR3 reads TGCAGCGTTGTTGACGGGTCGTCCACCGGGGAGCTGTTTTTT.

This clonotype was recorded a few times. The CDR3 nucleotides are TGTGCCAGCAGTTACGAGCGGCGGGGATCCTACAATGAGCAGTTCTTC. It is translated as CASSYERRGSYNEQFF. The V gene is TRBV6-5, the J gene TRBJ2-1, with D possibly matching TRBD2 (6 bases). Trimming took off 2 bases at V and 1 base at J, with 12 bases between the two ends. The CDR3 loop spans 16 amino acids. Germline CDR1 MNHEY, CDR2 SVGAGI.

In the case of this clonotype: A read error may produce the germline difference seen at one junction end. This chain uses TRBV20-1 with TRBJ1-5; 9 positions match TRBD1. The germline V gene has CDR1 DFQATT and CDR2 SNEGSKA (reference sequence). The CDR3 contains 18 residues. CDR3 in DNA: TGCAGTGCTAGAGCCGAGCCAGGGACAGGGTATAGCAATCAGCTCCAGCATTTT. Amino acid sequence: CSARAEPGTGYSNQLQHF.

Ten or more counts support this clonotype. As DNA, the CDR3 is TGCGCCAGCAGCCAAGAAGGGAGGGAGACCCAGTACTTC. It codes for CASSQEGRETQYF. The chain recombines TRBV4-1 with TRBJ2-5; a possible D gene is TRBD2 (6 bases). V shed 0 bases and J shed 5 bases, with 7 bases lying between them. The CDR3 length is 13 residues. In germline, CDR1 is MGHRA, CDR2 YSYEKL.

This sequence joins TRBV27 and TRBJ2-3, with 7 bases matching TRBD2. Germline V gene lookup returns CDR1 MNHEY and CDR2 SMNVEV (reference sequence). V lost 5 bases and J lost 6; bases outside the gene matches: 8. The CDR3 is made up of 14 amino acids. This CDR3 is CASSPGGSLDTQYF. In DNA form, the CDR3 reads TGTGCCAGCAGTCCCGGGGGGTCTCTGGATACGCAGTATTTT.

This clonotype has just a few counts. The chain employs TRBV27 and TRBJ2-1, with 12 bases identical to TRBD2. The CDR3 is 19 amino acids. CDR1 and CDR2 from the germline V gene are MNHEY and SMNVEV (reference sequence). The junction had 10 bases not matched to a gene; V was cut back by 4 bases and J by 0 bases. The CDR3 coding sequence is TGTGCCAGCAGTTACAGAGGACTAGCGGGAAGTCTCTCCTACAATGAGCAGTTCTTC. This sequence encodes CASSYRGLAGSLSYNEQFF.

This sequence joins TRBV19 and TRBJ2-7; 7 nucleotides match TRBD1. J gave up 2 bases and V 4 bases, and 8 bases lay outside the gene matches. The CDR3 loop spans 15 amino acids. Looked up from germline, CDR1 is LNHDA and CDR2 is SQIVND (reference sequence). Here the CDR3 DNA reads TGTGCCAGTAGTACCCTCGCGACAGGGCCCTACGAGCAGTACTTC. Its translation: CASSTLATGPYEQYF.

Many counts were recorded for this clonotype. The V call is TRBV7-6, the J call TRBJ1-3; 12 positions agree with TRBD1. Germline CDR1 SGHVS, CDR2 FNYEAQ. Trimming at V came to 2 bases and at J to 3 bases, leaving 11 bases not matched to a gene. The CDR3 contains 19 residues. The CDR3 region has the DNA TGTGCCAGCAGCTTATACGGGACAGGGGGCAGGTTGTTTGGAAACACCATATATTTT. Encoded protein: CASSLYGTGGRLFGNTIYF.

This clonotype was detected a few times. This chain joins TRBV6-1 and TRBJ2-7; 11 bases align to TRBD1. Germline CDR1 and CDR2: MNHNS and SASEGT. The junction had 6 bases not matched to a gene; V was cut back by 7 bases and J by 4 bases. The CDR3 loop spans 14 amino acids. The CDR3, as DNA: TGTGCCAGCAATTACGGGACAGGGGGTTACGAGCAGTACTTC. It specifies CASNYGTGGYEQYF.

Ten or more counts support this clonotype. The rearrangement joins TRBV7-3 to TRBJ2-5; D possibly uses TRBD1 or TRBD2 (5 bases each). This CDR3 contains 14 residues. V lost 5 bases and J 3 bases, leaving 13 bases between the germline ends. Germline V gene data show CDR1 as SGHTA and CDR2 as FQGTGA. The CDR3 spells CASSLAGTEETQYF. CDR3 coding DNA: TGTGCCAGCAGCCTCGCCGGGACGGAAGAGACCCAGTACTTC.

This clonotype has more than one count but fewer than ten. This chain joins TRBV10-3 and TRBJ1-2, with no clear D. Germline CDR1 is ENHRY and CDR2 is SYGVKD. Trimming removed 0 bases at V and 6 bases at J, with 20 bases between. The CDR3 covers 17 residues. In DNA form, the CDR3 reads TGTGCCATCAGTGAGTCCCCCCTTGGGCAGGAGGTACATGGCTACACCTTC. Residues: CAISESPLGQEVHGYTF.

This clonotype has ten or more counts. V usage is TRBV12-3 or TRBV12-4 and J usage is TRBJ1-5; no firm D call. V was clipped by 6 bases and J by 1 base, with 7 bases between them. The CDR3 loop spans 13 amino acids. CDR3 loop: CASSQDSNQPQHF. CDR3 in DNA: TGTGCCAGCAGCCAGGACAGCAATCAGCCCCAGCATTTT.

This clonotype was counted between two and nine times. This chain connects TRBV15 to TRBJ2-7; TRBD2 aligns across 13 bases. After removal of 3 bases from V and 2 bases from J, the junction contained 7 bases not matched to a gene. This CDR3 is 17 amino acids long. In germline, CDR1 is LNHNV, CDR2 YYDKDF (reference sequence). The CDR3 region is CATSSSWGTSGTYEQYF. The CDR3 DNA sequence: TGTGCCACCAGCAGCTCCTGGGGGACTAGCGGGACCTACGAGCAGTACTTC. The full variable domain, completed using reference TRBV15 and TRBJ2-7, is DAMVIQNPRYQVTQFGKPVTLSCSQTLNHNVMYWYQQKSSQAPKLLFHYYDKDFNNEADTPDNFQSRRPNTSFCFLDIRSPGLGDTAMYLCATSSSWGTSGTYEQYFGPGTRLTVT.

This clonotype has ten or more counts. CDR3 sequence: CASSQDAGALLYNEQFF. The CDR3 DNA is TGTGCCAGCAGCCAAGACGCCGGGGCCCTGTTATACAATGAGCAGTTCTTC. The chain combines TRBV14 with TRBJ2-1, with D possibly being TRBD1 or TRBD2 (5 bases each). The V gene's germline CDR1 is SGHDN and CDR2 FVKESK. V was clipped by 0 bases and J by 4 bases, with 16 bases between them. This CDR3 comprises 17 residues.